This is a list of T cell receptor beta chains from one sample in a study of T-cell memory formation after mild COVID-19. TCRdb analysed the 5' RACE reads with MiXCR anew, one entry per CDR3 protein. This table has about 180,000 distinct CDR3 sequences, 15% to 20% appearing once. The sample consisted of PBMCs or a T cell subset sorted from them (not recorded which). Every receptor here comes from a man aged 18 to 30 who had mild COVID-19 (a few samples of this study predate the infection). Cell type and time point are not known. Both conserved end residues are part of each CDR3. D genes are given only for firm matches. Some rows have no size entry. The others give once, few or many, or a class for an expanded clone.

>15|TRBD2|TRBJ2-1|many|TRBV12-3/TRBV12-4
TGTGCCAGCAGCTTCGGCCCGGGACTAACAGGAGAGCAGTTCTTC
CASSFGPGLTGEQFF
>12|.|TRBJ1-2|few|TRBV4-1
TGCGCCAGCAGCCAAGACGGATATGGCTACACCTTC
CASSQDGYGYTF
>14|.|TRBJ2-3|.|TRBV7-2
TGTGCCAGCAGCTCTGAACCGGGGTATGATACGCAGTATTTT
CASSSEPGYDTQYF
>13|TRBD1|TRBJ1-2|few|TRBV7-9
TGTGCCAGCAGCTCCGACAGGGGACATGGCTACACCTTC
CASSSDRGHGYTF
>13|.|TRBJ2-5|.|TRBV12-3/TRBV12-4
TGTGCCAGCAGTTTCGGGATGCAGAAGACCCAGTACTTC
CASSFGMQKTQYF
>19|.|TRBJ1-2|.|TRBV4-2
TGTGCCAGCAGCCAAGAAGTGACCATCGGCAGGCGCCGTAACTATGGCTACACCTTC
CASSQEVTIGRRRNYGYTF
>13|.|TRBJ2-7|.|TRBV12-3/TRBV12-4
TGTGCCAGCAGCCGATTGGGGCCCTACGAGCAGTACTTC
CASSRLGPYEQYF
>16|.|TRBJ1-3|once|TRBV7-9
TGTGCCAGCAGCCTCAGAGGGCTGAGCTATGGAAACACCATATATTTT
CASSLRGLSYGNTIYF
>13|.|TRBJ1-4|many|TRBV20-1
TGCAGTGCTAGAGACCCCTTAGATGAAAAACTGTTTTTT
CSARDPLDEKLFF
>15|.|TRBJ2-7|.|TRBV6-5
TGTGCCAGCAGTTACAGCAGGGTGAATTGGTACGAGCAGTACTTC
CASSYSRVNWYEQYF
>17|TRBD2|TRBJ2-3|.|TRBV7-2
TGTGCCAGCAGCTTCCTCTCCAGCGGGGGAAGGTCAGATACGCAGTATTTT
CASSFLSSGGRSDTQYF
>16|.|TRBJ1-3|few|TRBV15
TGTGCCACCAGCGGAAAGCAGGGGACGGTTGGAAACACCATATATTTT
CATSGKQGTVGNTIYF
>17|TRBD2|TRBJ2-6|.|TRBV7-2
TGTGCCAGCAGCCCCGGGACTAGTAACCCTGGGGCCAACGTCCTGACTTTC
CASSPGTSNPGANVLTF
>15|.|TRBJ1-1|.|TRBV4-2
TGTGCCAGCAGCCAAGATATCGGGGAGGGGACTGAAGCTTTCTTT
CASSQDIGEGTEAFF
>16|.|TRBJ1-6|few|TRBV7-8
TGTGCCAGCAGCCCGCAGAGTATTGTGGAGGTTTCACCCCTCCACTTT
CASSPQSIVEVSPLHF
>13|.|TRBJ1-6|.|TRBV9
TGTGCCAGCAGCGTAGAAAAGCATTCACCCCTCCACTTT
CASSVEKHSPLHF
>13|.|TRBJ2-5|few|TRBV18
TGTGCCAGCTCGATGGACCGTCAAGAGACCCAGTACTTC
CASSMDRQETQYF
>13|.|TRBJ2-1|.|TRBV25-1
TGTGCCAGCAGTGAAAATGGGCTCGGGGGCCTGTTCTTC
CASSENGLGGLFF
>13|.|TRBJ1-4|.|TRBV4-2
TGTGCCAGCAGCCACACAACTAATGAAAAACTGTTTTTT
CASSHTTNEKLFF
>14|.|TRBJ1-4|.|TRBV18
TGTGCCAGCTCACCACGCCAGCCATATGAAAAACTGTTTTTT
CASSPRQPYEKLFF
>18|.|TRBJ1-6|.|TRBV4-3
TGCGCCAGCAGCCAAGATCGGGGGGGTGGCTCCTATAATTCACCCCTCCACTTT
CASSQDRGGGSYNSPLHF
>12|.|TRBJ1-2|many|TRBV3-1
TGTGCCAGCAGTCTGGGGATCTATGGCTACACCTTC
CASSLGIYGYTF
>14|.|TRBJ2-3|many|TRBV9
TGTGCCAGCAGCGTGGCTAGCGTGGAAGATACGCAGTATTTT
CASSVASVEDTQYF
>12|.|TRBJ2-5|.|TRBV29-1
TGCAGCGTAGGGGAGGTAACAGAGACCCAGTACTTC
CSVGEVTETQYF
>13|.|TRBJ1-2|.|TRBV20-1
TGCAGTGCTACAGGTCTAGCTAACTATGGCTACACCTTC
CSATGLANYGYTF
>12|.|TRBJ2-3|few|TRBV7-9
TGTGCCAGCAGCTTAGTGGTAGGGACGCAGTATTTT
CASSLVVGTQYF
>11|.|TRBJ2-3|many|TRBV10-3
TGTGCCATCAGTTTTTCGGATACGCAGTATTTT
CAISFSDTQYF
>15|.|TRBJ1-3|.|TRBV5-1
TGCGCCAGCAGCGTACAGGGTTCCTCTGGAAACACCATATATTTT
CASSVQGSSGNTIYF
>13|.|TRBJ2-1|.|TRBV24-1
TGTGCCACCTGCCGCCTAACCGCGAATGAGAAGTTCTTC
CATCRLTANEKFF
>14|TRBD1|TRBJ2-5|.|TRBV2
TGTGCCAGCACTGGACAGGGGAGGGGAGAGACCCAGTACTTC
CASTGQGRGETQYF
>16|.|TRBJ2-3|few|TRBV5-6
TGTGCCAGCAGCTCCGGGGGGCTTACTAGCACAGATACGCAGTATTTT
CASSSGGLTSTDTQYF
>15|.|TRBJ1-2|few|TRBV7-2
TGTGCCAGCAGCCTGCCCGGAACCCGGGACTATGGCTACACCTTC
CASSLPGTRDYGYTF
>18|.|TRBJ1-1|.|TRBV7-6
TGTGCCAGCAGCTTAGCGTCGTGGGACCCCGGCATGAACACTGAAGCTTTCTTT
CASSLASWDPGMNTEAFF
>15|.|TRBJ2-1|many|TRBV7-2
TGTGCCAGCAGCCCCACCAGGGCCCAATCGAATGAGCAGTTCTTC
CASSPTRAQSNEQFF
>13|.|TRBJ2-5|.|TRBV29-1
TGCAGCGTTACCCGGGGGAGGTTAGAGACCCAGTACTTC
CSVTRGRLETQYF
>13|.|TRBJ2-6|.|TRBV3-1
TGTGCCAGCGAAGTCTCTGGGGCCAACGTCCTGACTTTC
CASEVSGANVLTF